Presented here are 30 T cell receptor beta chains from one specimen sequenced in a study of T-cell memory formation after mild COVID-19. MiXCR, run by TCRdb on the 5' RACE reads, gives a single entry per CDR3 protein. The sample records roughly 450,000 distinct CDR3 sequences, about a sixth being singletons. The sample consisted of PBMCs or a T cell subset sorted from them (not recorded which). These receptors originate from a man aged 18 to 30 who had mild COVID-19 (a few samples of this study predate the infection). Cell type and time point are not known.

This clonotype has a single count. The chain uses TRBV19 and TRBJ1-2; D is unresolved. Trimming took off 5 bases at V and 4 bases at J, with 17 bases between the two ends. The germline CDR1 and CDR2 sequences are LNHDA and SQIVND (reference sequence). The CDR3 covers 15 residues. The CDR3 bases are TGTGCCAGTAGTCCCGGCGGATTCACCCTCTATGGCTACACCTTC. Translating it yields CASSPGGFTLYGYTF.

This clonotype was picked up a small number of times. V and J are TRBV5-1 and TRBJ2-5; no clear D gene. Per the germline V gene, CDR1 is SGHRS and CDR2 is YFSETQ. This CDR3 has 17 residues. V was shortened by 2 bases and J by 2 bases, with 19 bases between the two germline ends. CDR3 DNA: TGCGCCAGCAGCTTCATGGCGTTAGACCGCCGACAAGAGACCCAGTACTTC. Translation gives CASSFMALDRRQETQYF.

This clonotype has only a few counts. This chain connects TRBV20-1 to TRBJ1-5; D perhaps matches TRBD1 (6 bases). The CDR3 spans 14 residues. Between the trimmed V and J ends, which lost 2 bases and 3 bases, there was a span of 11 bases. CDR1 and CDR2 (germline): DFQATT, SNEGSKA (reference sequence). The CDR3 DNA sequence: TGCAGTGCTAGACCCCAGGGGAACAATCAGCCCCAGCATTTT. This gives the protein CSARPQGNNQPQHF.

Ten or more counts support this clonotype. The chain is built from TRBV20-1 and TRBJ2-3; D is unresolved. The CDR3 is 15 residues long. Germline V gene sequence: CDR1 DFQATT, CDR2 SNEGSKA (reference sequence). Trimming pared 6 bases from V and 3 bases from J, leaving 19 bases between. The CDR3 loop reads CSALRTPHATDTQYF. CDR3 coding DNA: TGCAGTGCCCTACGGACGCCACACGCAACAGATACGCAGTATTTT.

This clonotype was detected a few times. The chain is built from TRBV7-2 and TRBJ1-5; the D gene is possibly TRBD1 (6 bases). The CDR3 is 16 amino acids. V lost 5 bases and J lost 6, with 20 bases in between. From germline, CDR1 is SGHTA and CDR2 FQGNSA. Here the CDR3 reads CASSPRNTGLSQPQHF. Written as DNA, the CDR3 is TGTGCCAGCAGCCCGCGTAACACAGGGCTGAGTCAGCCCCAGCATTTT.

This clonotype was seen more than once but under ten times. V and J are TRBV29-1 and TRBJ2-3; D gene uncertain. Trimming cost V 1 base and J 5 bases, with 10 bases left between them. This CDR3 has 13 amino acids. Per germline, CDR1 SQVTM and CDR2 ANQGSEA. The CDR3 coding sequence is TGCAGCGTTGAAGTGAGCGCTGAAGATACGCAGTATTTT. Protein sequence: CSVEVSAEDTQYF.

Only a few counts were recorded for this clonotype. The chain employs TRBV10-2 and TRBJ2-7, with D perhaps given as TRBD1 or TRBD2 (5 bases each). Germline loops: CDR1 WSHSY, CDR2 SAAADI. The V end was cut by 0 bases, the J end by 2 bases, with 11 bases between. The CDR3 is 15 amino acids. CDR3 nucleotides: TGCGCCAGCAGTGAGTCGGGGGATTCCACCTACGAGCAGTACGTC. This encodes CASSESGDSTYEQYV.

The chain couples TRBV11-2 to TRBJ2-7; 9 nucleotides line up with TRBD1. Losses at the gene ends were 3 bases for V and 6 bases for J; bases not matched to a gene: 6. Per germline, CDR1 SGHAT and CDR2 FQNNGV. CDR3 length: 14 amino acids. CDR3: CASSFTPTGGEQYF. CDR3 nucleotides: TGTGCCAGCAGCTTTACTCCGACAGGGGGCGAGCAGTACTTC.

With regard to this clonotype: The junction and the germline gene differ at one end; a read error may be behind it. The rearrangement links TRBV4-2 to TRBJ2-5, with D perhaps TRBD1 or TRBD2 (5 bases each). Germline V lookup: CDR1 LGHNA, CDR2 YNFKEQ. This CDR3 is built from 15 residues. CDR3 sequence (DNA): TGTGCCAGCACTGTACCCGGGACCAGCCGAGAGGCCCAGTACTTC. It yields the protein CASTVPGTSREAQYF.

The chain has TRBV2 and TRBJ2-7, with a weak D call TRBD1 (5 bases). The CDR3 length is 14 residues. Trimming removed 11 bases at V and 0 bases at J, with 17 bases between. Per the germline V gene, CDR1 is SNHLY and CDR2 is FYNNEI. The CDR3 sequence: CASTSTEVSYEQYF. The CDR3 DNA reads TGTGCCTCTACGTCGACAGAGGTCTCCTACGAGCAGTACTTC.

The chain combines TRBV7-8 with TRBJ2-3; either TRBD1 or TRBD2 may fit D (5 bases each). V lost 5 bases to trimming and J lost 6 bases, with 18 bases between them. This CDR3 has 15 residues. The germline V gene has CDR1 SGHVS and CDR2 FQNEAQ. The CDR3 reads CASSLWDGPEDTQYF. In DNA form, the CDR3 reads TGTGCCAGCAGCCTGTGGGACGGCCCGGAGGATACGCAGTATTTT.

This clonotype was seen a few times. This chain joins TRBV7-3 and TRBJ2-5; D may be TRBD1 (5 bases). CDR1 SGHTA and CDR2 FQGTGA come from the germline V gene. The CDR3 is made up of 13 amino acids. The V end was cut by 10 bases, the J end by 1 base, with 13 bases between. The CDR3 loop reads CATAPGPQETQYF. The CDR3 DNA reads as TGTGCCACTGCTCCAGGGCCCCAAGAGACCCAGTACTTC.

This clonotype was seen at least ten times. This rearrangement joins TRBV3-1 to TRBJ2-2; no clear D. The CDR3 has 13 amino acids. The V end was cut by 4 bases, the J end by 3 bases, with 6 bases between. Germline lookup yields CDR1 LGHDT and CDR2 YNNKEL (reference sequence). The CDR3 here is CASSPLDTGELFF. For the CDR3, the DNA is TGTGCCAGCAGCCCCCTTGACACCGGGGAGCTGTTTTTT.

CDR3 nucleotide sequence: TGCGCCAGCAGCCAAGACGGGCACCAACTCACAGATACGCAGTATTTT. This codes for CASSQDGHQLTDTQYF. The chain couples TRBV4-1 to TRBJ2-3; D is undetermined. Germline V gene lookup returns CDR1 MGHRA and CDR2 YSYEKL. CDR3 size: 16 residues. V gave up 0 bases and J gave up 2 bases, with 12 bases separating them.

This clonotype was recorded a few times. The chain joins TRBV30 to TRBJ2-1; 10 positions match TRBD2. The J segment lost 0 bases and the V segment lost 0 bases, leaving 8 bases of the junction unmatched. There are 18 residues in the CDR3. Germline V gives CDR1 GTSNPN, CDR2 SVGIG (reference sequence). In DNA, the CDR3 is TGTGCCTGGAGTGTATGGACTAGCGGACCGAGCTCCTACAATGAGCAGTTCTTC. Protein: CAWSVWTSGPSSYNEQFF.

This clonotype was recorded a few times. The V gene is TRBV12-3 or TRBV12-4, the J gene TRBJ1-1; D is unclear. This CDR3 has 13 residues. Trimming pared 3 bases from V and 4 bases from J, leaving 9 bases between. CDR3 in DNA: TGTGCCAGCAGTTTTGGGCAACTCACTGAAGCTTTCTTT. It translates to CASSFGQLTEAFF.

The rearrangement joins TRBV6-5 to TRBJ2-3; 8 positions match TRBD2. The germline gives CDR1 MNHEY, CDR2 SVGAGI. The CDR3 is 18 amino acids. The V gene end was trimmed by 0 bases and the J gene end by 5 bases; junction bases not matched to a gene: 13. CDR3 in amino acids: CASSYSLWVAGTVDTQYF. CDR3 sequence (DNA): TGTGCCAGCAGTTACTCCCTCTGGGTAGCGGGGACCGTAGATACGCAGTATTTT.

The DNA for the CDR3 is TGTGCCAGCAGCTTGGTTGGGAGGGCCAATGAGCAGTTCTTC. The encoded protein is CASSLVGRANEQFF. The V and J genes are TRBV11-2 and TRBJ2-1; 7 bases map to TRBD2. The length of the CDR3 is 14 residues. Looked up from germline, CDR1 is SGHAT and CDR2 is FQNNGV. With V trimmed by 3 bases and J by 6 bases, 5 bases remained unmatched.

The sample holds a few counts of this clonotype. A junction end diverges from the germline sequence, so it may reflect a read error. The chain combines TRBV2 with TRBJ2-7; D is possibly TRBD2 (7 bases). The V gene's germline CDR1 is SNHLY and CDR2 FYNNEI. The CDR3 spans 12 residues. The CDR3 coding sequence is TGTGCCAGCAGGGAAGGGGGGGACGAGCAGTACTTC. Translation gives CASREGGDEQYF.

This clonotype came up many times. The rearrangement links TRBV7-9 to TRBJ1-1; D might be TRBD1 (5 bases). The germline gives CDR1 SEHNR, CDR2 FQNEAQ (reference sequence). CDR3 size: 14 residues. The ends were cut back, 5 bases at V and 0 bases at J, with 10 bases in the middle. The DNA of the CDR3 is TGTGCCAGCAGCCCGGGACGGATGAACACTGAAGCTTTCTTT. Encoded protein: CASSPGRMNTEAFF.

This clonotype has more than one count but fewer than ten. Here the CDR3 DNA reads TGTGCCAGCACCCCCGGTGCGGGCGCCCAGCATTTT. It specifies CASTPGAGAQHF. The chain combines TRBV12-3 or TRBV12-4 with TRBJ1-5; unclear D gene. V was trimmed by 7 bases and J by 11 bases, leaving 15 bases between them. The CDR3 sequence is 12 residues long.

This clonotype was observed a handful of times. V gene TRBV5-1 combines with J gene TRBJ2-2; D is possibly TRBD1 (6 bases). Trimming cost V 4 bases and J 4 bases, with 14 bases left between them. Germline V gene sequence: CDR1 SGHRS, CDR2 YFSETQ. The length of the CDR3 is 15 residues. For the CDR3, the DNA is TGCGCCAGCAGCCAACAGGGTTCGGGCACCGGGGAGCTGTTTTTT. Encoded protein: CASSQQGSGTGELFF.

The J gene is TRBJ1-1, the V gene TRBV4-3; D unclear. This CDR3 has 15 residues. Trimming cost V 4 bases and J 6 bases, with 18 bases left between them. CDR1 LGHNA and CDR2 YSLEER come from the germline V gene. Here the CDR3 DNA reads TGCGCCAGCAGCCCCCGGGTCAGCCCGACACCTGAAGCTTTCTTT. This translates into CASSPRVSPTPEAFF.

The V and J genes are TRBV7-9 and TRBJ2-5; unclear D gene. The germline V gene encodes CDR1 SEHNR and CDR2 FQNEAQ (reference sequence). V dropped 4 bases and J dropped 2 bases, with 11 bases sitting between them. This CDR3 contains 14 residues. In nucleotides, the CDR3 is TGTGCCAGCAGCTCCCAGCAGCAACAAGAGACCCAGTACTTC. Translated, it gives CASSSQQQQETQYF.

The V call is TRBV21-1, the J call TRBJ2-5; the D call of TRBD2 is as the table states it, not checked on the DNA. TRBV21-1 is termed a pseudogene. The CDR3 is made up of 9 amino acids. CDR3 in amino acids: CASSPLQYF. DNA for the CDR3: TGTGCCAGCAGCCCGCTCCAGTACTTC.

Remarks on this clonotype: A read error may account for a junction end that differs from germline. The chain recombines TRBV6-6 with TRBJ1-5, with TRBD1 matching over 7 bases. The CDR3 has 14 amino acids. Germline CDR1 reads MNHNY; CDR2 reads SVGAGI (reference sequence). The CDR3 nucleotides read TGTGCCAGCAGTGATCTTACAGGGGTTCAGCACCAGCATTTT. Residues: CASSDLTGVQHQHF.

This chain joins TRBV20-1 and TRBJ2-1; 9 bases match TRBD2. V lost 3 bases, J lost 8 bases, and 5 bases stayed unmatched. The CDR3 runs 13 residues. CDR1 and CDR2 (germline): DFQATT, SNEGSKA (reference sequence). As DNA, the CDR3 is TGCAGTGCTAGGAGGGGACTAGCCTATGAGCAGTTCTTC. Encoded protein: CSARRGLAYEQFF.

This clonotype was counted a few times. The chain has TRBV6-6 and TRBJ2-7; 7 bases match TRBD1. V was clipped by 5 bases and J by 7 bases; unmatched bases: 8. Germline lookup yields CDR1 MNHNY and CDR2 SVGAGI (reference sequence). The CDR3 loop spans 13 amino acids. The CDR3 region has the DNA TGTGCCAGCAGTCACGGGACAGCCTTGGAGCAGTACTTC. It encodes CASSHGTALEQYF.

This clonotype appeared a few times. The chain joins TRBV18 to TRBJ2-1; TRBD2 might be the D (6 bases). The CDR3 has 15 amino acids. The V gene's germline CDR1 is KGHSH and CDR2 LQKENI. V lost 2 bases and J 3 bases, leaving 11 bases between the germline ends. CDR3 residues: CASSPNGGDYNEQFF. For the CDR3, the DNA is TGTGCCAGCTCACCAAACGGCGGGGACTACAATGAGCAGTTCTTC.

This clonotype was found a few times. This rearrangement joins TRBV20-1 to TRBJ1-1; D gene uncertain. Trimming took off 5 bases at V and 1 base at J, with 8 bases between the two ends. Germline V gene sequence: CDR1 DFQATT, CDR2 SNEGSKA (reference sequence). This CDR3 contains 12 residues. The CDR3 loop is CSAQDWNTEAFF. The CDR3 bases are TGCAGTGCTCAGGATTGGAACACTGAAGCTTTCTTT.